This T cell receptor beta chain was retrieved from a study of blood T cell repertoires in COVID-19. The CDR3 has 15 amino acids. The V and J ends lost 2 bases and 3 bases, in that order; junction bases with no gene match: 2. Germline assignment: CDR1 MNHNY and CDR2 SVGAGI (reference sequence). Original handling: Reference gene primer amplification gave estimated nucleated cell counts. Using immunoSEQ multiplex PCR, the repertoire was profiled, and TCRdb retains in-frame clones only, with some absent. That table gives V, J and clone size, and the DNA gave D and trimming. The data show fewer than 600,000 clones, 88% seen once.

Sequences were obtained from PBMCs or T cells enriched from blood (not recorded which). This receptor was identified in a middle-aged woman who had recovered from COVID-19. The chain employs TRBV6-6 and TRBJ2-1, with TRBD2 matching over 9 bases. CDR3 coding DNA: TGTGCCAGCAGTTACGGACTAGCGAGCTACAATGAGCAGTTCTTC. It codes for CASSYGLASYNEQFF.